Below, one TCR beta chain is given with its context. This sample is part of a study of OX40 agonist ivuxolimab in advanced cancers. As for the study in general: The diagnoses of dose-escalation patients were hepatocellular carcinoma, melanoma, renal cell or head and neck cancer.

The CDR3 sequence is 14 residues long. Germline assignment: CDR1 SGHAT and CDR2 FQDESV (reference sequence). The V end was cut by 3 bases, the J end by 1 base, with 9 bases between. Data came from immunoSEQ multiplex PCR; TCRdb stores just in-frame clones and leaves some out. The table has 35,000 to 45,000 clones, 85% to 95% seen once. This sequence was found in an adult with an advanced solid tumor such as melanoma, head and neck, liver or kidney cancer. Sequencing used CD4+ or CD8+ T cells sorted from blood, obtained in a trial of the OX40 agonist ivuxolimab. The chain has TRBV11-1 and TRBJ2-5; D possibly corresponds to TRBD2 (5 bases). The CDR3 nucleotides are TGTGCCAGCAGCTTTCTAGCTAGCCAAGAGACCCAGTACTTC. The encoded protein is CASSFLASQETQYF.